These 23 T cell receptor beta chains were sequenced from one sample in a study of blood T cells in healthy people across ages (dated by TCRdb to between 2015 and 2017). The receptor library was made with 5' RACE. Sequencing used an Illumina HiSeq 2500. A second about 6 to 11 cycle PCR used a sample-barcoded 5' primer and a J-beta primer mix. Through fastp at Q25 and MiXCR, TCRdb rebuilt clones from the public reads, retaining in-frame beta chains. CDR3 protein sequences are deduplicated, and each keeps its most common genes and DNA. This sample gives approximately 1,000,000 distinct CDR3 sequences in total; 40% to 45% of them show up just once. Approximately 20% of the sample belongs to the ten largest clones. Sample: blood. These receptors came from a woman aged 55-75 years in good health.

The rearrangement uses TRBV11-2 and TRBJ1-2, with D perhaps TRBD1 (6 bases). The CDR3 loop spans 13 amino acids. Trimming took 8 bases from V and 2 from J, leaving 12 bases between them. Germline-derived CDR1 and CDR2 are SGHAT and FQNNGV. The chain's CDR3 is CASGRGGNYGYTF. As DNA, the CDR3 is TGTGCCAGCGGCCGAGGGGGGAACTATGGCTACACCTTC.

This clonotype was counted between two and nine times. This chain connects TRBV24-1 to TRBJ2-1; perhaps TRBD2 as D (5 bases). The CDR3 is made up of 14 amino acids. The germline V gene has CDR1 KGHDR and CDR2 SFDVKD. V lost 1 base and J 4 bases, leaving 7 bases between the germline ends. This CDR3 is CATSDLREYNEQFF. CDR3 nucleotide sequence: TGTGCCACCAGTGATTTACGGGAATACAATGAGCAGTTCTTC.

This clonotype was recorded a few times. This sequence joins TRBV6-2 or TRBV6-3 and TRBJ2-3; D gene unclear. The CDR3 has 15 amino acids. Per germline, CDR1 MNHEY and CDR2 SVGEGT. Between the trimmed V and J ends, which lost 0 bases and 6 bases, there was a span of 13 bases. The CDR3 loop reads CASSYSGPVQDTQYF. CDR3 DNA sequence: TGTGCCAGCAGTTACTCAGGGCCGGTCCAGGATACGCAGTATTTT.

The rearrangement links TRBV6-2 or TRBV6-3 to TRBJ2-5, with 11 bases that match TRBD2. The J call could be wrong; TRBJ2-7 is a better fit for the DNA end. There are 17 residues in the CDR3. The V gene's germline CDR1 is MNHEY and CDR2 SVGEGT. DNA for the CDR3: TGTGCCAGCAGTTACTCGACTAGCGGGGCGAGGGGCTACGAGCAGTACTTC. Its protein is CASSYSTSGARGYEQYF.

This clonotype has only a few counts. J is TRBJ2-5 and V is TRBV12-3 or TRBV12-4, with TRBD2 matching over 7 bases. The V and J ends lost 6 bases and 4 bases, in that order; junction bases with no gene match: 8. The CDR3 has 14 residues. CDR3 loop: CASRPSGGGETQYF. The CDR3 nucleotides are TGTGCCAGCAGACCTAGCGGAGGCGGAGAGACCCAGTACTTC.

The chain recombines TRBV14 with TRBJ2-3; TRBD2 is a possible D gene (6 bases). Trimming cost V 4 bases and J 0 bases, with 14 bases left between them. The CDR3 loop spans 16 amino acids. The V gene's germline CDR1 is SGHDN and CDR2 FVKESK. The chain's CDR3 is CASSLIWGTSTDTQYF. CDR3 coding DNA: TGTGCCAGCAGCCTCATCTGGGGGACTAGCACAGATACGCAGTATTTT.

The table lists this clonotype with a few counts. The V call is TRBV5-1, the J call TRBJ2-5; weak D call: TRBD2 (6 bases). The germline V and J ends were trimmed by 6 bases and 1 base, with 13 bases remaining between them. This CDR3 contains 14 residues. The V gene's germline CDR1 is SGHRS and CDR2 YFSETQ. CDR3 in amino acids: CASTRSGFQETQYF. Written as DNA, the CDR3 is TGCGCCAGCACCCGCAGCGGGTTCCAAGAGACCCAGTACTTC.

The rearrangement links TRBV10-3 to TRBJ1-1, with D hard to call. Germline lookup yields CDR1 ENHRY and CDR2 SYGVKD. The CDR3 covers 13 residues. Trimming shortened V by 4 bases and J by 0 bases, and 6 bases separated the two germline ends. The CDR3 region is CAISVDLNTEAFF. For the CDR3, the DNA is TGTGCCATCAGTGTGGATCTGAACACTGAAGCTTTCTTT.

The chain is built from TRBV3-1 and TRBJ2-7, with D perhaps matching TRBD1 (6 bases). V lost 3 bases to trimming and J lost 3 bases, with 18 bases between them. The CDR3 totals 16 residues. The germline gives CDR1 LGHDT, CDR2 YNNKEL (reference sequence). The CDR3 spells CASSHARGQGVYEQYF. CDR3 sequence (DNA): TGTGCCAGCAGCCATGCTAGGGGACAAGGAGTCTACGAGCAGTACTTC.

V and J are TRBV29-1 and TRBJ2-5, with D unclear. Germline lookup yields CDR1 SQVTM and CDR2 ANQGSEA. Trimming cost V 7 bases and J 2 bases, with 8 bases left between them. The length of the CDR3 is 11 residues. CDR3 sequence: CSGWRQETQYF. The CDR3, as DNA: TGCAGCGGTTGGAGACAAGAGACCCAGTACTTC.

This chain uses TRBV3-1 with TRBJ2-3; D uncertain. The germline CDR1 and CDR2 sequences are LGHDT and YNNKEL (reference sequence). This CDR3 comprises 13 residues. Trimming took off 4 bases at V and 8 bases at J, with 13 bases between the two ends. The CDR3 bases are TGTGCCAGCAGCCCGCGAGATCCCTTTACGCAGTATTTT. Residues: CASSPRDPFTQYF.

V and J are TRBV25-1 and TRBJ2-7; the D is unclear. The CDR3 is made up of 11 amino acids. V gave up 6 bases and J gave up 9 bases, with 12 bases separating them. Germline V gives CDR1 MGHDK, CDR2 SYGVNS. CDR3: CASRRANVQYF. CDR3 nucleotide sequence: TGTGCCAGCAGAAGAGCGAACGTGCAGTACTTC.

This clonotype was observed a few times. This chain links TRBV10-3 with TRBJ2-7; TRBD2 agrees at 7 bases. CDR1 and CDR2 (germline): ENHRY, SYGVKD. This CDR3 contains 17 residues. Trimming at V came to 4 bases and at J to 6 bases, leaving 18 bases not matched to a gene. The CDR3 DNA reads TGTGCCATCAGTGTAGCCGGCCGGGGGGAATCCAGCTCCGAGCAGTACTTC. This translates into CAISVAGRGESSSEQYF.

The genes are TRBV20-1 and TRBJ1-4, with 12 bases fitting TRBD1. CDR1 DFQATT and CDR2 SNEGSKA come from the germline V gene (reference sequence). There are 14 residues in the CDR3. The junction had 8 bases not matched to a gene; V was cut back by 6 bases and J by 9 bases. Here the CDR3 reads CSAGDRGLSKKLFF. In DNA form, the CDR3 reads TGCAGTGCAGGGGACAGGGGGCTGAGTAAAAAACTGTTTTTT.

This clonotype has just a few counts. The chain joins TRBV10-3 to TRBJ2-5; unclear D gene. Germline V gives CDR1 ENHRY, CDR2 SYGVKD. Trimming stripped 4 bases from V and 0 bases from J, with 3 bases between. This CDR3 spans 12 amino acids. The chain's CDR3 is CAISGNQETQYF. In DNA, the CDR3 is TGTGCCATCAGTGGAAACCAAGAGACCCAGTACTTC.

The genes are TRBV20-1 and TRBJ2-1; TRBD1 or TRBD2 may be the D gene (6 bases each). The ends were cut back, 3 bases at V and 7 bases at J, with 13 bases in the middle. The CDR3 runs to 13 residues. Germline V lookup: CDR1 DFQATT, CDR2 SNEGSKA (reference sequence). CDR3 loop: CSARRGGGNEQFF. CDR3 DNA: TGCAGTGCTAGGCGTGGAGGGGGTAATGAGCAGTTCTTC.

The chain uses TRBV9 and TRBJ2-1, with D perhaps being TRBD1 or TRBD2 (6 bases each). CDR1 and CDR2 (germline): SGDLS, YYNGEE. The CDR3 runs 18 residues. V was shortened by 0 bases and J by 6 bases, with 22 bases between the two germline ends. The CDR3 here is CASSVGSSFSGRGNEQFF. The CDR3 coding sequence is TGTGCCAGCAGCGTAGGTAGCTCATTTAGCGGCAGGGGCAATGAGCAGTTCTTC.

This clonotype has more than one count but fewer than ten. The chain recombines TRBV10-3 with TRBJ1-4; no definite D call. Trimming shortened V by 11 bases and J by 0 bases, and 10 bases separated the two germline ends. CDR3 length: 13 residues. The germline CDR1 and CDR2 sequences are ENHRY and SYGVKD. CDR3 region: CAAQRATNEKLFF. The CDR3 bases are TGTGCCGCCCAACGTGCAACTAATGAAAAACTGTTTTTT.

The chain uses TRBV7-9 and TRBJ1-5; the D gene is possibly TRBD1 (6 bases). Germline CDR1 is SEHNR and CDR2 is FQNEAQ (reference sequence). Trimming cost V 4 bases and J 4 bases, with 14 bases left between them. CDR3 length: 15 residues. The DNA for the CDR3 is TGTGCCAGCAGCTCAGGACAGCCAAGAAATCAGCCCCAGCATTTT. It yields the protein CASSSGQPRNQPQHF.

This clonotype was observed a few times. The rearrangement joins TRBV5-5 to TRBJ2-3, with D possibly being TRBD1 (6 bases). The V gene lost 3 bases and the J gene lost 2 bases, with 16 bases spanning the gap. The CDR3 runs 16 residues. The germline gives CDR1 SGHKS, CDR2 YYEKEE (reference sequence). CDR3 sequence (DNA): TGTGCCAGCAGCTCCGGGACAACGGGGCACACAGATACGCAGTATTTT. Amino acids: CASSSGTTGHTDTQYF.

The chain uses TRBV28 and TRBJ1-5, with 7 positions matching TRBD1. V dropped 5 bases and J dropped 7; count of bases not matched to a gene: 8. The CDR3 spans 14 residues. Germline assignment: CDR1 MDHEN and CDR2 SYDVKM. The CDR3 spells CASSLTGMKQPQHF. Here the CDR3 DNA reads TGTGCCAGCAGTCTGACAGGGATGAAACAGCCCCAGCATTTT.

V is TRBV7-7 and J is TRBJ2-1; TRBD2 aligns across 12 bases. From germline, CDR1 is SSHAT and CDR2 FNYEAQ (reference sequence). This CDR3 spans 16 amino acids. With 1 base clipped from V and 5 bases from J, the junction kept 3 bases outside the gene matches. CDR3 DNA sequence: TGTGCCAGCAGCTTAGTGGCTAGCGGGAGGGACAATGAGCAGTTCTTC. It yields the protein CASSLVASGRDNEQFF.

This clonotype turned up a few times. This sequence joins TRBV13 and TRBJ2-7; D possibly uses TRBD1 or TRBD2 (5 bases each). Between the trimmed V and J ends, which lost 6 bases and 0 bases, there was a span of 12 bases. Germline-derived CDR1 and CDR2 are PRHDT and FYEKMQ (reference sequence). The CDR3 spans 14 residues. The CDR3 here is CASSLGRHSYEQYF. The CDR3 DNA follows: TGTGCCAGCAGTCTGGGACGTCACTCCTACGAGCAGTACTTC.